The TCR beta chain described here comes from a study of CXCR3-negative and CXCR3-positive naive CD8 T cells. Turning to the study itself: The TRB read total, 120 million to 150 million, broke down to about 1.5 +/- 0.3 million reads per library. Whole-study results and caveats: Memory CD8+ cells showed much lower diversity, while both naive subsets displayed comparably high diversity. Cryopreserved cells showed partially decreased CXCR3 expression, and most assays used fresh PBMCs. CXCR3-positive naive cells carried more hydrophobic TRB CDR3s than CXCR3-negative naive cells did.

Germline V CDR1 and CDR2: SQVTM, ANQGSEA. The CDR3 sequence is 12 residues long. Details on this clonotype: The antigen is not known.

A CD45RO-CCR7+CD27+CD95- profile was what naive CD8+ T cells displayed. The method, 5' RACE with UMI labels, was used to prepare the TRB cDNA libraries. TCRdb re-called the 5' RACE reads, yielding one record per CDR3 amino acid sequence without DNA. This table holds around 80,000 distinct CDR3 sequences. Sequenced sample: naive CXCR3+ CD8+ T cells from blood. Documented subset: CD45RO-CCR7+CD27+CD95- naive CD8+ T cells expressing CXCR3 (TNR3+). The sequence derives from a human donor in good health. Some clones in this sample may be carry-over from other donors' samples. The V gene is TRBV29-1, the J gene TRBJ2-7; TCRdb returns TRBD1, unconfirmable since there is no DNA. The chain's CDR3 is CSVAGTAYEQYF.